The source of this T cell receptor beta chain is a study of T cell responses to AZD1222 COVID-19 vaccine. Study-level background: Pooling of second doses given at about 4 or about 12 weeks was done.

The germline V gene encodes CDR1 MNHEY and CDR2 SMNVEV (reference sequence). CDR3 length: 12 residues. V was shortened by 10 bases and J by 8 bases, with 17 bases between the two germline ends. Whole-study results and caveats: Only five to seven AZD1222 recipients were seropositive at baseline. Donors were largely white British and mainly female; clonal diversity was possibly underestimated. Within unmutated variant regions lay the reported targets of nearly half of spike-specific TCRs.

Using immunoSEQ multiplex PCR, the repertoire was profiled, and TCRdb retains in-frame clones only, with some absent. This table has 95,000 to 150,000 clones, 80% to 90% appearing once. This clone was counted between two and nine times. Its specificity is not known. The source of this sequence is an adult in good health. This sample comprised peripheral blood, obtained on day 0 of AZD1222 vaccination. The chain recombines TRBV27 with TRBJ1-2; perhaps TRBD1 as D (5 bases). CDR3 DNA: TGTGCCATTAAGTCAGTAGGGGAGGGCTACACCTTC. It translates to CAIKSVGEGYTF.